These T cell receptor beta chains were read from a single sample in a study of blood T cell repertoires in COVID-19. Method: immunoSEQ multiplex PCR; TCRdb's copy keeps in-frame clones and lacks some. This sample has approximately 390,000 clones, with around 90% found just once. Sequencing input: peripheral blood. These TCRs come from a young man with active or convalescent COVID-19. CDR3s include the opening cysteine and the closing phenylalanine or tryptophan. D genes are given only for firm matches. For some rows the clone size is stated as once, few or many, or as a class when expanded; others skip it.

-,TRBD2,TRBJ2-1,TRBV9,CASSEGLARNNEQFF,TGTGCCAGCAGCGAGGGACTAGCGAGAAACAATGAGCAGTTCTTC
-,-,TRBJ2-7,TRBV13,CASSLLAGAVYEQYF,TGTGCCAGCAGCTTACTAGCAGGGGCGGTCTACGAGCAGTACTTC
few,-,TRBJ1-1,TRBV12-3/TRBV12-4,CASRTYRDTEAFF,TGTGCCAGCAGGACCTACAGGGACACTGAAGCTTTCTTT
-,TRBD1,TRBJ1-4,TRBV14,CASSQIQGAGEKLFF,TGTGCCAGCAGCCAAATACAGGGGGCCGGTGAAAAACTGTTTTTT
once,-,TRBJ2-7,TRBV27,CASSSYSGVGQYF,TGTGCCAGCAGTTCCTATTCAGGTGTTGGGCAGTACTTC
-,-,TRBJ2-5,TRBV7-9,CASSLGVSGVGQETQYF,TGTGCCAGCAGCTTAGGTGTGTCGGGAGTCGGCCAAGAGACCCAGTACTTC
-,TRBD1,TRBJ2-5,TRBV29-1,CSVAQGAGETQYF,TGCAGCGTTGCACAGGGGGCTGGGGAGACCCAGTACTTC
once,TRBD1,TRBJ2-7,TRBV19,CASSIRDRGPYEQYF,TGTGCCAGTAGTATAAGGGACAGGGGGCCGTACGAGCAGTACTTC
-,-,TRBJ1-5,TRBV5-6,CASSFRERWPQHF,TGTGCCAGCAGCTTCAGGGAACGATGGCCCCAGCATTTT
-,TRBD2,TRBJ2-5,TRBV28,CASSLGEGIGETQYF,TGTGCCAGCAGTTTGGGGGAGGGGATAGGAGAGACCCAGTACTTC
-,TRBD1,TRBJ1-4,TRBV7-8,CASSPSDREEGFNEKLFF,TGTGCCAGCAGCCCCTCGGACAGGGAAGAAGGATTTAATGAAAAACTGTTTTTT
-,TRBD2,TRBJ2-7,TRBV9,CASSVGLAGAYEQYF,TGTGCCAGCAGCGTAGGGCTAGCGGGAGCTTACGAGCAGTACTTC
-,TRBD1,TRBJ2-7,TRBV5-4,CASSLGQVPDEQYF,TGTGCCAGCAGCTTAGGACAGGTGCCCGACGAGCAGTACTTC
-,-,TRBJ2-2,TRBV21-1,CASSKWTGTMHGTPTPGELFF,TGTGCCAGCAGCAAATGGACAGGGACTATGCACGGGACGCCAACCCCCGGGGAGCTGTTTTTT
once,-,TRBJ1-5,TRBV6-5,CASSTGLYGPQHF,TGTGCCAGCAGTACAGGGCTTTATGGCCCCCAGCATTTT
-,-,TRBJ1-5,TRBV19,CASSFTSGNQPQHF,TGTGCCAGTAGTTTTACGTCAGGGAATCAGCCCCAGCATTTT
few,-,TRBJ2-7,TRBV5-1,CASSLGGDPASYEQYF,TGCGCCAGCAGCTTGGGGGGGGACCCCGCATCCTACGAGCAGTACTTC
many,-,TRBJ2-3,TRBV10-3,CAIRGAFTTDTQYF,TGTGCCATCCGGGGGGCTTTCACAACAGATACGCAGTATTTT
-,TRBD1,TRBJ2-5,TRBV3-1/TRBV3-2,CASSRHQGAGETQYF,TGTGCCAGCAGCCGACACCAGGGGGCAGGGGAGACCCAGTACTTC
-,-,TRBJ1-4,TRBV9,CASSVDPSREKLFF,TGTGCCAGCAGCGTAGATCCGTCCCGTGAAAAACTGTTTTTT
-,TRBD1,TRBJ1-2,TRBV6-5,CASTSYRGANYGYTF,TGTGCCAGCACATCATACAGGGGAGCTAACTATGGCTACACCTTC
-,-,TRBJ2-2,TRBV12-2,CASRLAEPYANTGELFF,TGTGCAAGTCGCTTAGCCGAGCCGTACGCGAACACCGGGGAGCTGTTTTTT
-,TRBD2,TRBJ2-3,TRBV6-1,CASSERWASGRTDTQYF,TGTGCCAGCAGTGAACGGTGGGCTAGCGGACGCACAGATACGCAGTATTTT
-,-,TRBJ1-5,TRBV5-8,CASSGGAQPQHF,TGTGCCAGCAGCGGAGGGGCGCAGCCCCAGCATTTT
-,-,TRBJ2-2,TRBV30,CAWRAGTAGELFF,TGTGCCTGGAGAGCGGGTACCGCCGGGGAGCTGTTTTTT
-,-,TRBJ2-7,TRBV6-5,CASSYPGAYEQYF,TGTGCCAGCAGTTACCCGGGGGCCTACGAGCAGTACTTC
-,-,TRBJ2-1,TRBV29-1,CSVLGRGYNEQFF,TGCAGCGTTCTGGGTCGAGGGTACAATGAGCAGTTCTTC
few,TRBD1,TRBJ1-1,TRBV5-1,CASKTNRGLRNTEAFF,TGCGCCAGCAAAACGAACAGGGGGCTCAGGAACACTGAAGCTTTCTTT
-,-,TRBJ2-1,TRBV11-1,CASSQQTKQFF,TGTGCCAGCAGCCAACAGACGAAGCAGTTCTTC
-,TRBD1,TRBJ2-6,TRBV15,CATRRGGPTGSGANVLTF,TGTGCCACCAGAAGAGGAGGACCGACAGGGTCTGGGGCCAACGTCCTGACTTTC
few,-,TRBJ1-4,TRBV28,CASSSVSRGSTNEKLFF,TGTGCCAGCAGTTCCGTCAGCAGGGGATCAACTAATGAAAAACTGTTTTTT
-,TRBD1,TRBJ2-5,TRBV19,CASSSLDRGKETQYF,TGTGCCAGTAGTTCCCTCGACAGGGGAAAAGAGACCCAGTACTTC
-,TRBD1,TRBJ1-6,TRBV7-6,CASSQRDRDNSPLHF,TGTGCCAGCAGCCAACGGGACAGGGATAATTCACCCCTCCACTTT
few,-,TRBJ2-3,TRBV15,CATSSGQSTDTQYF,TGTGCCACCAGCAGTGGACAGAGCACAGATACGCAGTATTTT
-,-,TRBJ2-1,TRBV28,CASSLYLGPSSYNEQFF,TGTGCCAGCAGTTTATATCTGGGCCCGAGCTCCTACAATGAGCAGTTCTTC
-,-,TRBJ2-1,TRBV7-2,CASSLPNDREQFF,TGTGCCAGCAGCTTACCCAACGACAGGGAGCAGTTCTTC
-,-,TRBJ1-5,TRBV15,CATSRDAYQPQHF,TGTGCCACCAGCAGAGACGCGTATCAGCCCCAGCATTTT
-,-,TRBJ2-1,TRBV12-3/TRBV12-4,CASSLRLVNEQFF,TGTGCCAGCAGTTTGAGGCTGGTTAATGAGCAGTTCTTC
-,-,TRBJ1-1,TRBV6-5,CASIRANTEAFF,TGTGCCAGCATAAGAGCGAACACTGAAGCTTTCTTT
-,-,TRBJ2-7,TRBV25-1,CASSDATYEQYF,TGTGCCAGCAGTGATGCGACCTACGAGCAGTACTTC
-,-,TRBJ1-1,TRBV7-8,CASGLLLTEAFF,TGTGCCAGCGGCCTACTTCTCACTGAAGCTTTCTTT
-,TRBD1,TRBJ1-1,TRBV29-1,CSVESRGTGTLEAFF,TGCAGCGTTGAAAGTCGAGGGACAGGAACTCTTGAAGCTTTCTTT
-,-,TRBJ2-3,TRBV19,CASSSAAASTDTQYF,TGTGCCAGTAGTTCGGCTGCGGCTAGCACAGATACGCAGTATTTT
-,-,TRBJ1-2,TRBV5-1,CASSPLDRLSYGYTF,TGCGCCAGCAGCCCATTGGACAGACTCAGCTATGGCTACACCTTC
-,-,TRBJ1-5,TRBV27,CASTQGPNQPQHF,TGTGCCAGCACTCAGGGGCCCAATCAGCCCCAGCATTTT
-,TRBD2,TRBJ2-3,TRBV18,CASSRSSGSGTDTQYF,TGTGCCAGCTCACGATCTAGCGGGAGCGGCACAGATACGCAGTATTTT
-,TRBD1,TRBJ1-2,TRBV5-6,CASRDRVDYGYTF,TGTGCCAGTAGGGACAGAGTTGACTATGGCTACACCTTC
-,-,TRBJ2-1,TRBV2,CASKERLNNEQFF,TGTGCCAGCAAGGAGAGACTGAACAATGAGCAGTTCTTC
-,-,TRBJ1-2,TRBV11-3,CASSLDRGNYGYTF,TGTGCCAGCAGCTTAGACAGGGGAAACTATGGCTACACCTTC
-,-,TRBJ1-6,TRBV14,CASSLSGGRSPLHF,TGTGCCAGCAGCCTGTCGGGGGGCCGATCACCCCTCCACTTT
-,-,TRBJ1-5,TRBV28,CASSSNPSGLRPQHF,TGTGCCAGCAGTTCTAACCCCTCAGGGCTGCGGCCCCAGCATTTT
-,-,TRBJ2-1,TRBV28,CASSIPGDEQFF,TGTGCCAGCAGTATCCCAGGCGACGAGCAGTTCTTC
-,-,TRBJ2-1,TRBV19,CASSKNSHNEQFF,TGTGCCAGTAGTAAAAACTCTCACAATGAGCAGTTCTTC
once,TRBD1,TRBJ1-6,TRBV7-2,CASSLPRQGGNSPLHF,TGTGCCAGCAGCCTCCCCCGGCAGGGGGGTAATTCACCCCTCCACTTT
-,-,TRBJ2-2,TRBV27,CASTWTVNTGELFF,TGTGCCAGCACCTGGACAGTGAACACCGGGGAGCTGTTTTTT
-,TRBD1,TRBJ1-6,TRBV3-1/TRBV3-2,CASSRDRNNSPLHF,TGTGCCAGCAGCCGGGACAGGAATAATTCACCCCTCCACTTT
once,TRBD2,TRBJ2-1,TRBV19,CASSIGGGINEQFF,TGTGCCAGTAGTATTGGCGGGGGGATCAATGAGCAGTTCTTC
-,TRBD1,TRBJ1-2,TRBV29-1,CSVESGTGDGYTF,TGCAGCGTTGAATCCGGGACAGGGGACGGCTACACCTTC
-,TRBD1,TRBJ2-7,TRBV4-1,CASSLSTGGGYEQYF,TGCGCCAGCAGCCTCTCGACAGGGGGTGGCTACGAGCAGTACTTC
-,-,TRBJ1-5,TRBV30,CAWARGVANQPQHF,TGTGCCTGGGCACGCGGTGTGGCAAATCAGCCCCAGCATTTT